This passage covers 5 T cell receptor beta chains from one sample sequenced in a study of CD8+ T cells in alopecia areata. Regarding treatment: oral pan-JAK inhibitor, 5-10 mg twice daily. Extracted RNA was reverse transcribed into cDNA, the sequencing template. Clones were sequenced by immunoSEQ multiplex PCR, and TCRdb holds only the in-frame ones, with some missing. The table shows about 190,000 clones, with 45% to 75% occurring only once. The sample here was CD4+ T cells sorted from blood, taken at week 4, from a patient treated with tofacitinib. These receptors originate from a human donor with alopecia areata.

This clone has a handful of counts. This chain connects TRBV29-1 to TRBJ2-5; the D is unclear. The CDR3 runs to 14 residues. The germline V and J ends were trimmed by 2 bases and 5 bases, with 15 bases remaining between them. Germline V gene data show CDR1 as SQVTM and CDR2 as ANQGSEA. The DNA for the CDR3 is TGCAGCGTTGAATACGACAACCCGGTGGAGACCCAGTACTTC. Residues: CSVEYDNPVETQYF.

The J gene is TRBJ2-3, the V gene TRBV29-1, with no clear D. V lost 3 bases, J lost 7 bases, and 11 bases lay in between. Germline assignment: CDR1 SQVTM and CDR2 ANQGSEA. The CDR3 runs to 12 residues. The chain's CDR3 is CSVERARNTQYF. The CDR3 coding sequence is TGCAGCGTTGAGAGAGCAAGGAATACGCAGTATTTT.

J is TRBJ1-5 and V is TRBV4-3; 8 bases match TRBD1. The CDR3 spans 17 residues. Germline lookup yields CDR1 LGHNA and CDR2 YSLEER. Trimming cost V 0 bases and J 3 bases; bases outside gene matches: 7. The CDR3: CASSQDWLTGVNQPQHF. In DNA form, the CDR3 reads TGCGCCAGCAGCCAAGATTGGCTGACAGGGGTCAATCAGCCCCAGCATTTT.

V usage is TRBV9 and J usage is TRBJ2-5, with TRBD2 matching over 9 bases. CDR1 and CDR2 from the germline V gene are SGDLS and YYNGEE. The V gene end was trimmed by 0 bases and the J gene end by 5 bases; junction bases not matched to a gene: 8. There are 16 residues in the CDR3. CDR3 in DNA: TGTGCCAGCAGCGTAGGACCAGCGGGAGGCCAGGAGACCCAGTACTTC. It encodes CASSVGPAGGQETQYF.

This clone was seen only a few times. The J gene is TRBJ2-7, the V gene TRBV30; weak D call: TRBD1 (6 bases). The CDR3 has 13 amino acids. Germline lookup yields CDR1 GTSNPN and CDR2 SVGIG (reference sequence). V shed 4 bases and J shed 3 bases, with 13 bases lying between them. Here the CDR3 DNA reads TGTGCCTGGACGAACAGGGAAAACTACGAGCAGTACTTC. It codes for CAWTNRENYEQYF. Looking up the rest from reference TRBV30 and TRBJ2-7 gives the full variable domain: SQTIHQWPATLVQPVGSPLSLECTVEGTSNPNLYWYRQAAGRGLQLLFYSVGIGQISSEVPQNLSASRPQDRQFILSSKKLLLSDSGFYLCAWTNRENYEQYFGPGTRLTVT.